Following are 30 T cell receptor beta chains from one sample sequenced in a study of cytomegalovirus exposure and HLA in healthy donors. PCR amplification relied on 60 Vbeta primers (plus 13 Jbeta primers). Assay: immunoSEQ multiplex PCR; the TCRdb copy retains only in-frame clones and omits some. The sample consists of about 130,000 clones, about two thirds of them appearing once. The material sequenced was PBMCs. These receptors were collected from a man aged 60 to 75 in good health and CMV-seropositive.

This clone was counted a few times. V usage is TRBV11-2 and J usage is TRBJ2-5, with a weak D call TRBD2 (6 bases). The germline V gene has CDR1 SGHAT and CDR2 FQNNGV. V was shortened by 5 bases and J by 5 bases, with 12 bases between the two germline ends. CDR3 length: 13 amino acids. CDR3 sequence reads: CASSLPGVETQYF. Here the CDR3 DNA reads TGTGCCAGCAGCCTGCCGGGGGTTGAGACCCAGTACTTC.

The chain carries TRBV10-3 and TRBJ2-5; D is possibly TRBD1 (6 bases). There are 13 residues in the CDR3. Germline CDR1 is ENHRY and CDR2 is SYGVKD. The V and J ends lost 6 bases and 2 bases respectively, with 10 bases between them. CDR3 sequence reads: CAISLGTQETQYF. DNA of the CDR3: TGTGCCATCAGCCTAGGGACACAAGAGACCCAGTACTTC.

DNA for the CDR3: TGTGCCAGTAGTACTCAGATGGATCAGCCCCAGCATTTT. It encodes CASSTQMDQPQHF. This chain connects TRBV19 to TRBJ1-5; D uncertain. V lost 4 bases, J lost 5 bases, and 9 bases lay in between. Per germline, CDR1 LNHDA and CDR2 SQIVND (reference sequence). The CDR3 has 13 residues.

The chain recombines TRBV9 with TRBJ2-5, with D tentatively TRBD1 (5 bases). The V and J ends lost 2 bases and 1 base respectively, with 12 bases between them. Per germline, CDR1 SGDLS and CDR2 YYNGEE. There are 15 residues in the CDR3. The CDR3 loop reads CASSVLGLLQETQYF. CDR3 coding DNA: TGTGCCAGCAGCGTTTTGGGGCTCCTCCAAGAGACCCAGTACTTC.

This sequence joins TRBV28 and TRBJ2-3; 7 bases fit TRBD1. Germline CDR1 is MDHEN and CDR2 is SYDVKM. Trimming cost V 2 bases and J 14 bases; bases outside gene matches: 10. CDR3 length: 13 residues. CDR3 residues: CASSLGTGAGWYF. As DNA, the CDR3 is TGTGCCAGCAGTTTAGGTACAGGGGCGGGTTGGTATTTT.

The V call is TRBV5-1, the J call TRBJ2-7; the D is unclear. CDR1 and CDR2 (germline): SGHRS, YFSETQ. Trimming stripped 4 bases from V and 2 bases from J, with 19 bases between. CDR3 length: 16 residues. The CDR3 DNA sequence: TGCGCCAGCAGCATGACTCAATCCTCGGCGCCCTACGAGCAGTACTTC. Its protein product is CASSMTQSSAPYEQYF. Combining the CDR3 with reference TRBV5-1 and TRBJ2-7 gives the whole variable domain KAGVTQTPRYLIKTRGQQVTLSCSPISGHRSVSWYQQTPGQGLQFLFEYFSETQRNKGNFPGRFSGRQFSNSRSEMNVSTLELGDSALYLCASSMTQSSAPYEQYFGPGTRLTVT.

The table lists this clone with a few counts. The rearrangement joins TRBV2 to TRBJ2-1, with D hard to call. The CDR3 covers 11 residues. Deletions cut 8 bases from V and 8 bases from J, with 10 bases between. The germline V gene has CDR1 SNHLY and CDR2 FYNNEI. The CDR3 sequence is CASRGVDEQFF. The CDR3 DNA sequence: TGTGCCAGCCGAGGAGTCGATGAGCAGTTCTTC.

This clone was detected a few times. The V and J genes are TRBV5-5 and TRBJ2-3, with 10 bases matching TRBD2. The CDR3 covers 16 residues. From germline, CDR1 is SGHKS and CDR2 YYEKEE (reference sequence). V lost 0 bases to trimming and J lost 6 bases; unmatched junction nucleotides: 7. Written as DNA, the CDR3 is TGTGCCAGCAGCTTGGGAAGGAGCGGGGGGGCGGATACGCAGTATTTT. Amino acids: CASSLGRSGGADTQYF. The full variable domain, completed using reference TRBV5-5 and TRBJ2-3, is DAGVTQSPTHLIKTRGQQVTLRCSPISGHKSVSWYQQVLGQGPQFIFQYYEKEERGRGNFPDRFSARQFPNYSSELNVNALLLGDSALYLCASSLGRSGGADTQYFGPGTRLTVL.

The CDR3 coding sequence is TGCGCCAGCAGCTATCAGGGAAACTACGAGCAGTACTTC. It is translated as CASSYQGNYEQYF. The rearrangement uses TRBV5-1 and TRBJ2-7; D might be TRBD1 (5 bases). The CDR3 loop spans 13 amino acids. CDR1 SGHRS and CDR2 YFSETQ come from the germline V gene. V shed 3 bases and J shed 3 bases, with 10 bases lying between them.

V is TRBV7-2 and J is TRBJ2-2; TRBD2 is a possible D gene (5 bases). V gave up 4 bases and J gave up 4 bases, with 13 bases separating them. CDR1 is SGHTA, CDR2 FQGNSA, per germline. The CDR3 is 15 residues long. The CDR3 protein is CASSWTGSSTGELFF. The CDR3 DNA sequence: TGTGCCAGCAGCTGGACTGGGTCATCCACCGGGGAGCTGTTTTTT. The full variable domain, rest sourced from reference TRBV7-2 and TRBJ2-2, is GAGVSQSPSNKVTEKGKDVELRCDPISGHTALYWYRQSLGQGLEFLIYFQGNSAPDKSGLPSDRFSAERTGGSVSTLTIQRTQQEDSAVYLCASSWTGSSTGELFFGEGSRLTVL.

The V gene is TRBV5-6, the J gene TRBJ1-4; the D is unclear. V gave up 2 bases and J gave up 3 bases, with 8 bases separating them. Germline CDR1 is SGHDT and CDR2 is YYEEEE. This CDR3 is built from 14 residues. CDR3 coding DNA: TGTGCCAGCAGCTTCTTGGCCTCTAATGAAAAACTGTTTTTT. Translation gives CASSFLASNEKLFF.

This chain uses TRBV29-1 with TRBJ1-2; 10 positions match TRBD1. V gave up 7 bases and J gave up 6 bases; unmatched junction bases: 8. The germline V gene has CDR1 SQVTM and CDR2 ANQGSEA. The CDR3 is 13 amino acids. Written as DNA, the CDR3 is TGCAGCGGCCAAGGGACAGGGGTGGATGGCTACACCTTC. This codes for CSGQGTGVDGYTF.

The chain joins TRBV6-5 to TRBJ1-6; TRBD1 matches 8 bases. Germline V lookup: CDR1 MNHEY, CDR2 SVGAGI. There are 13 residues in the CDR3. V was pared by 10 bases and J by 9 bases, with 8 bases of the junction left unmatched. The CDR3 protein is CATRDRGFSPLHF. CDR3 sequence (DNA): TGTGCCACCCGCGACAGGGGTTTTTCACCCCTCCACTTT.

This clone was seen only a few times. One end of the junction does not line up with germline, which may come from a read error. This chain joins TRBV7-7 and TRBJ2-1, with D tentatively TRBD1 (6 bases). The CDR3 is made up of 16 amino acids. Germline CDR1 and CDR2: SSHAT and FNYEAQ (reference sequence). The CDR3 nucleotides are TGTGCTAGCAGCCCCAGGGGTACAGGCGCCTACAATGAGCAGTTCTTC. Its protein product is CASSPRGTGAYNEQFF.

This chain uses TRBV5-1 with TRBJ1-4; 10 positions match TRBD1. This CDR3 is 15 amino acids long. V lost 4 bases, J lost 8 bases, and 8 bases stayed unmatched. The germline V gene has CDR1 SGHRS and CDR2 YFSETQ. The CDR3 coding sequence is TGCGCCAGCAGCCCACTAACGGGACAGGGGGAAAAACTGTTTTTT. Residues: CASSPLTGQGEKLFF.

The chain combines TRBV19 with TRBJ1-6; no firm D call. The CDR3 sequence is 14 residues long. V was cut by 3 bases and J by 9 bases, with 12 bases left in between. Germline assignment: CDR1 LNHDA and CDR2 SQIVND (reference sequence). The CDR3 region has the DNA TGTGCCAGTAGTATCGGTCGACCAGGTTCACCCCTCCACTTT. It translates to CASSIGRPGSPLHF.

This chain joins TRBV7-8 and TRBJ1-5; D call uncertain. V dropped 2 bases and J dropped 5 bases, with 7 bases sitting between them. CDR1 SGHVS and CDR2 FQNEAQ come from the germline V gene. The CDR3 has 13 amino acids. CDR3 residues: CASSLIPDQPQHF. The CDR3 bases are TGTGCCAGCAGCTTAATCCCAGATCAGCCCCAGCATTTT. Full variable domain (outside the CDR3, taken from reference TRBV7-8 and TRBJ1-5): GAGVSQSPRYKVAKRGQDVALRCDPISGHVSLFWYQQALGQGPEFLTYFQNEAQLDKSGLPSDRFFAERPEGSVSTLKIQRTQQEDSAVYLCASSLIPDQPQHFGDGTRLSIL.

The rearrangement joins TRBV5-1 to TRBJ1-2; 12 bases fit TRBD1. This CDR3 contains 14 residues. The V gene end was trimmed by 3 bases and the J gene end by 7 bases; junction bases not matched to a gene: 4. CDR1 SGHRS and CDR2 YFSETQ come from the germline V gene. The CDR3 DNA follows: TGCGCCAGCAGCTCGGGACAGGGGGCTTTTGGCTACACCTTC. The encoded protein is CASSSGQGAFGYTF. Full variable domain (rest looked up from reference TRBV5-1 and TRBJ1-2): KAGVTQTPRYLIKTRGQQVTLSCSPISGHRSVSWYQQTPGQGLQFLFEYFSETQRNKGNFPGRFSGRQFSNSRSEMNVSTLELGDSALYLCASSSGQGAFGYTFGSGTRLTVV.

This clone has a count of ten or more. This chain links TRBV28 with TRBJ1-4; D is possibly TRBD1 (6 bases). This CDR3 contains 16 residues. Germline V gene lookup returns CDR1 MDHEN and CDR2 SYDVKM. V lost 6 bases and J 0 bases, leaving 14 bases between the germline ends. CDR3: CASSSGQWSTNEKLFF. CDR3 bases: TGTGCCAGCAGCAGTGGACAGTGGTCAACTAATGAAAAACTGTTTTTT.

Comment on this clone: Other DNA variants within this sample encode the same CDR3. The rearrangement joins TRBV28 to TRBJ1-1; D might be TRBD1 (5 bases). In germline, CDR1 is MDHEN, CDR2 SYDVKM. V was clipped by 1 base and J by 1 base, with 10 bases between them. This CDR3 contains 15 residues. This CDR3 reads CASSLSGGTNTEAFF. The DNA of the CDR3 is TGTGCCAGCAGTTTATCGGGAGGGACGAACACTGAAGCTTTCTTT. The complete variable domain, with remaining parts taken from reference TRBV28 and TRBJ1-1, reads DVKVTQSSRYLVKRTGEKVFLECVQDMDHENMFWYRQDPGLGLRLIYFSYDVKMKEKGDIPEGYSVSREKKERFSLILESASTNQTSMYLCASSLSGGTNTEAFFGQGTRLTVV.

This clone was seen a single time. The rearrangement links TRBV5-1 to TRBJ2-5; D is unresolved. Trimming stripped 3 bases from V and 4 bases from J, with 10 bases between. The CDR3 is 13 amino acids. Germline CDR1 reads SGHRS; CDR2 reads YFSETQ. The CDR3 sequence is CASSSNVGETQYF. Written as DNA, the CDR3 is TGCGCCAGCAGCTCCAACGTCGGAGAGACCCAGTACTTC.

Worth noting for this clone: Its ends do not fully match the called genes, so a read error is possible. V gene TRBV7-3 combines with J gene TRBJ1-5, with a possible D match to TRBD1 (5 bases). Germline assignment: CDR1 SGHTA and CDR2 FQGTGA. CDR3 length: 15 residues. The DNA of the CDR3 is TGTGCCAACAGCTATGGGGGGGAGAGCAATCAGCCCCAGCATTTT. Its protein is CANSYGGESNQPQHF.

This clone was seen a handful of times. The rearrangement uses TRBV29-1 and TRBJ2-5, with D perhaps TRBD1 (6 bases). This CDR3 has 12 residues. Germline assignment: CDR1 SQVTM and CDR2 ANQGSEA. Trimming took 5 bases from V and 2 from J, leaving 9 bases between them. The CDR3 nucleotides read TGCAGCGTTATGGACAGTCAAGAGACCCAGTACTTC. The encoded protein is CSVMDSQETQYF.

V gene TRBV28 combines with J gene TRBJ2-7; 9 nucleotides align to TRBD2. The CDR3 length is 14 residues. Trimming at V came to 5 bases and at J to 4 bases, leaving 6 bases not matched to a gene. The germline CDR1 and CDR2 sequences are MDHEN and SYDVKM. CDR3 sequence: CASSAGGGGYEQYF. The DNA for the CDR3 is TGTGCCAGCAGTGCGGGGGGGGGCGGGTACGAGCAGTACTTC.

The chain uses TRBV5-1 and TRBJ2-7, with TRBD2 as a possible D gene (6 bases). The CDR3 runs to 14 residues. The germline V gene encodes CDR1 SGHRS and CDR2 YFSETQ. Trimming cost V 4 bases and J 0 bases, with 11 bases left between them. The CDR3 bases are TGCGCCAGCAGCGTTTCCGGGAGCTCCTACGAGCAGTACTTC. Its translation is CASSVSGSSYEQYF.

V gene TRBV19 combines with J gene TRBJ2-7; D call uncertain. Trimming removed 0 bases at V and 7 bases at J, with 7 bases between. CDR3 length: 12 amino acids. The germline CDR1 and CDR2 sequences are LNHDA and SQIVND (reference sequence). CDR3 sequence: CASSIDLREQYF. The CDR3 bases are TGTGCCAGTAGTATAGACCTCCGGGAGCAGTACTTC.

This clone was seen only once. The chain links TRBV5-1 to TRBJ1-1, with 9 bases that match TRBD1. This CDR3 has 15 residues. CDR1 and CDR2 (germline): SGHRS, YFSETQ. J gave up 0 bases and V 1 base, and 1 base lay outside the gene matches. The CDR3 protein is CASSLRQGVNTEAFF. The CDR3 DNA is TGCGCCAGCAGCTTGAGACAGGGGGTGAACACTGAAGCTTTCTTT.

This clone was detected a few times. This chain joins TRBV2 and TRBJ1-3; D is undetermined. V dropped 6 bases and J dropped 3 bases, with 15 bases sitting between them. Germline lookup yields CDR1 SNHLY and CDR2 FYNNEI. The CDR3 spans 15 residues. This CDR3 reads CASRQESYIGNTIYF. In DNA form, the CDR3 reads TGTGCCAGCAGGCAAGAATCTTACATTGGAAACACCATATATTTT.

The rearrangement uses TRBV27 and TRBJ2-3; tentatively, D is TRBD2 (6 bases). The CDR3 sequence is 16 residues long. Germline-derived CDR1 and CDR2 are MNHEY and SMNVEV (reference sequence). V was cut by 2 bases and J by 2 bases, with 14 bases left in between. CDR3 sequence reads: CASSLLGGAPTDTQYF. DNA for the CDR3: TGTGCCAGCAGTTTACTGGGGGGTGCCCCCACAGATACGCAGTATTTT.

The table lists this clone with a count of one. This chain uses TRBV29-1 with TRBJ2-3; TRBD1 is a possible D gene (6 bases). Deletions cut 7 bases from V and 7 bases from J, with 18 bases between. The germline gives CDR1 SQVTM, CDR2 ANQGSEA. CDR3 length equals 13 residues. The DNA for the CDR3 is TGCAGCGCCCAAGCCGGACAGACCTATACGCAGTATTTT. Its translation is CSAQAGQTYTQYF.